One sample yielded the 24 T cell receptor beta chains listed below, sequenced in a study of response to subunit inactivated influenza vaccine (dated by TCRdb to the late 2010s). Library method: RT-PCR. The listed sequencing device is Illumina HiSeq 2500. TCRdb cleaned the public reads at Q25 with fastp, built clones with MiXCR and kept in-frame beta chains. Each entry merges the rows of one CDR3 protein and shows their most common DNA and genes. Here the sample has about 300,000 distinct CDR3 sequences; 21% occur a single time. 10% to 13% of the sample comes from the top ten. The input for sequencing was PBMCs from blood, taken approximately 20 months after vaccination. These receptors all stem from a man aged 50 to 69 who received an inactivated influenza vaccine. Donor details come from another sample of the same person, matched by shared clones.

This clonotype was counted ten times or more. V is TRBV28 and J is TRBJ1-2; D is perhaps TRBD1 (6 bases). The germline gives CDR1 MDHEN, CDR2 SYDVKM. This CDR3 comprises 15 residues. Trimming cost V 6 bases and J 4 bases, with 18 bases left between them. As DNA, the CDR3 is TGTGCCAGCAGCCTCCTCCTGGGGGGCACCTATGGCTACACCTTC. Encoded protein: CASSLLLGGTYGYTF.

This rearrangement joins TRBV29-1 to TRBJ2-7; TRBD1 might be the D (7 bases). The CDR3 sequence is 12 residues long. The germline CDR1 and CDR2 sequences are SQVTM and ANQGSEA. V was shortened by 4 bases and J by 7 bases, with 14 bases between the two germline ends. This CDR3 is CSVVGGGREQYF. Written as DNA, the CDR3 is TGCAGCGTTGTTGGAGGGGGCAGGGAGCAGTACTTC.

The chain links TRBV20-1 to TRBJ2-2; 10 bases agree with TRBD2. CDR1 and CDR2 from the germline V gene are DFQATT and SNEGSKA (reference sequence). The CDR3 sequence is 14 residues long. Losses at the gene ends were 2 bases for V and 4 bases for J; bases not matched to a gene: 1. CDR3 sequence reads: CSARSGRATGELFF. The CDR3, as DNA: TGCAGTGCTAGAAGCGGGAGGGCCACCGGGGAGCTGTTTTTT.

This clonotype was observed a handful of times. Here the CDR3 reads CASSSGYPGELFF. CDR3 in DNA: TGCGCCAGCAGCTCGGGGTACCCCGGGGAGCTGTTTTTT. The chain carries TRBV5-1 and TRBJ2-2; the D gene is possibly TRBD2 (5 bases). Germline loops: CDR1 SGHRS, CDR2 YFSETQ. V was clipped by 3 bases and J by 6 bases, with 9 bases between them. The CDR3 totals 13 residues. The whole variable domain, filled in from reference TRBV5-1 and TRBJ2-2, reads KAGVTQTPRYLIKTRGQQVTLSCSPISGHRSVSWYQQTPGQGLQFLFEYFSETQRNKGNFPGRFSGRQFSNSRSEMNVSTLELGDSALYLCASSSGYPGELFFGEGSRLTVL.

The chain has TRBV11-3 and TRBJ2-1; a possible D gene is TRBD2 (6 bases). Trimming left V 5 bases short and J 0 bases short, with 14 bases between. CDR1 and CDR2 from the germline V gene are SGHNT and YENEEA. CDR3 length: 16 residues. The CDR3 DNA reads TGTGCCAGCAGCCTAAGGGCGGGGAGCTCCTACAATGAGCAGTTCTTC. Its protein product is CASSLRAGSSYNEQFF. The variable domain in full, completed from reference TRBV11-3 and TRBJ2-1, reads EAGVVQSPRYKIIEKKQPVAFWCNPISGHNTLYWYLQNLGQGPELLIRYENEEAVDDSQLPKDRFSAERLKGVDSTLKIQPAELGDSAVYLCASSLRAGSSYNEQFFGPGTRLTVL.

This clonotype has a handful of counts. The chain recombines TRBV6-1 with TRBJ1-2; D unclear. The V end lost 5 bases, the J end lost 2 bases, and 15 bases lay between the germline ends. The CDR3 runs to 15 residues. The germline CDR1 and CDR2 sequences are MNHNS and SASEGT. The CDR3 reads CASSRYFQDNYGYTF. The CDR3 DNA sequence: TGTGCCAGCAGTCGTTACTTCCAGGACAACTATGGCTACACCTTC.

Turning to this clonotype: The junction shows a germline mismatch at one end, possibly a read error. This chain joins TRBV9 and TRBJ1-1; a weak D match, TRBD1 (5 bases). CDR1 SGDLS and CDR2 YYNGEE come from the germline V gene. There are 13 residues in the CDR3. In DNA form, the CDR3 reads TGTTCCAGCAGCGCCCGGACAAGTACTGAAGCTTTCTTT. Translating gives CSSSARTSTEAFF.

This clonotype was found many times. The rearrangement uses TRBV18 and TRBJ1-1; 8 bases match TRBD1. The CDR3 runs 13 residues. CDR1 and CDR2 (germline): KGHSH, LQKENI. The V and J ends lost 2 bases and 6 bases, in that order; junction bases with no gene match: 2. The CDR3 nucleotides read TGTGCCAGCTCACCAACAGGGGGACCTGAAGCTTTCTTT. The encoded protein is CASSPTGGPEAFF.

The V and J genes are TRBV5-1 and TRBJ2-7, with D possibly TRBD2 on 6 matching bases. CDR1 SGHRS and CDR2 YFSETQ come from the germline V gene. This CDR3 is built from 13 residues. Deletions cut 5 bases from V and 2 bases from J, with 11 bases between. CDR3 sequence: CASRGSGAYEQYF. The CDR3 DNA follows: TGCGCCAGCAGGGGTAGCGGTGCCTACGAGCAGTACTTC.

This clonotype was detected only a few times. The chain uses TRBV4-1 and TRBJ2-1; the D is unclear. The CDR3 loop spans 13 amino acids. Trimming cost V 0 bases and J 9 bases, with 9 bases left between them. From germline, CDR1 is MGHRA and CDR2 YSYEKL. The DNA for the CDR3 is TGCGCCAGCAGCCAAGATAGGGTAGGTGAGCAGTTCTTC. This translates into CASSQDRVGEQFF.

The chain couples TRBV9 to TRBJ2-3; tentative D call: TRBD2 (5 bases). V was pared by 1 base and J by 3 bases, with 6 bases between. In germline, CDR1 is SGDLS, CDR2 YYNGEE. The length of the CDR3 is 13 residues. This CDR3 reads CASSVRGTDTQYF. For the CDR3, the DNA is TGTGCCAGCAGCGTACGAGGGACAGATACGCAGTATTTT.

This clonotype was detected many times. V is TRBV3-1 and J is TRBJ1-3; D call uncertain. The V gene lost 0 bases and the J gene lost 0 bases, with 9 bases spanning the gap. The CDR3 extends over 16 amino acids. Per the germline V gene, CDR1 is LGHDT and CDR2 is YNNKEL (reference sequence). The CDR3 region has the DNA TGTGCCAGCAGCCAAGAAAAAGGCAGCTCTGGAAACACCATATATTTT. Translated: CASSQEKGSSGNTIYF.

This rearrangement joins TRBV15 to TRBJ2-1, with TRBD2 matching 13 bases. V dropped 3 bases and J dropped 9; count of bases not matched to a gene: 11. This CDR3 contains 17 residues. CDR1 and CDR2 from the germline V gene are LNHNV and YYDKDF (reference sequence). CDR3 sequence reads: CATSSRTSGSRRPEQFF. The CDR3, as DNA: TGTGCCACCAGCAGTAGGACTAGCGGGAGCAGGCGTCCTGAGCAGTTCTTC.

This clonotype was observed a few times. The chain joins TRBV2 to TRBJ2-6; TRBD1 aligns across 10 bases. CDR1 is SNHLY, CDR2 FYNNEI, per germline. There are 17 residues in the CDR3. J gave up 1 base and V 11 bases, and 11 bases lay outside the gene matches. The CDR3 coding sequence is TGTGCCGGAAGAACGGGACAGGGGATTTCTGGGGCCAACGTCCTGACTTTC. Amino acids: CAGRTGQGISGANVLTF.

The chain carries TRBV11-2 and TRBJ2-3; D not certain. The germline V gene has CDR1 SGHAT and CDR2 FQNNGV. The CDR3 has 12 amino acids. Deletions cut 1 base from V and 6 bases from J, with 5 bases between. CDR3 nucleotides: TGTGCCAGCAGCTTAGCAATGGATACGCAGTATTTT. Translated: CASSLAMDTQYF.

The chain has TRBV6-2 or TRBV6-3 and TRBJ2-1; 7 bases are shared with TRBD2. The CDR3 contains 13 residues. V gave up 8 bases and J gave up 6 bases; unmatched junction bases: 7. Germline CDR1 and CDR2: MNHEY and SVGEGT. In DNA form, the CDR3 reads TGTGCCAGCGGTAGCGGGCCTGGCAATGAGCAGTTCTTC. Amino acid sequence: CASGSGPGNEQFF.

The chain recombines TRBV5-1 with TRBJ1-1; D not resolved. Per germline, CDR1 SGHRS and CDR2 YFSETQ. The CDR3 is 13 residues long. The V and J ends lost 3 bases and 5 bases respectively, with 11 bases between them. The CDR3 protein is CASSSLLGTEAFF. The CDR3, as DNA: TGCGCCAGCAGCTCTCTTTTAGGGACTGAAGCTTTCTTT.

The table lists this clonotype with many counts. V gene TRBV6-1 combines with J gene TRBJ1-2, with 9 nucleotides matching TRBD1. CDR1 and CDR2 (germline): MNHNS, SASEGT. CDR3 length: 14 amino acids. The V segment lost 6 bases and the J segment 4 bases; nucleotides outside the gene matches: 6. The CDR3: CASSTTGGIYGYTF. The CDR3 DNA reads TGTGCCAGCAGCACGACAGGGGGGATCTATGGCTACACCTTC.

The CDR3 nucleotides read TGCGCCAGCAGCCAAGTGGGCGGGGGGATCAATGAGCAGTTCTTC. It specifies CASSQVGGGINEQFF. The chain links TRBV4-3 to TRBJ2-1; 8 nucleotides match TRBD2. This CDR3 is built from 15 residues. Germline CDR1 is LGHNA and CDR2 is YSLEER. The J segment lost 6 bases and the V segment lost 1 base, leaving 5 bases of the junction unmatched.

The chain joins TRBV7-7 to TRBJ2-1; the D is unclear. The germline V gene has CDR1 SSHAT and CDR2 FNYEAQ (reference sequence). V was pared by 5 bases and J by 0 bases, with 11 bases between. The CDR3 consists of 15 residues. CDR3 region: CASSRGQDSYNEQFF. CDR3 nucleotide sequence: TGTGCCAGCAGCCGAGGTCAGGACTCCTACAATGAGCAGTTCTTC.

This clonotype has more than one count but fewer than ten. This chain connects TRBV10-2 to TRBJ1-1; D call uncertain. Germline V gene lookup returns CDR1 WSHSY and CDR2 SAAADI. The V gene lost 6 bases and the J gene lost 11 bases, with 22 bases spanning the gap. The length of the CDR3 is 14 residues. In DNA form, the CDR3 reads TGCGCCAGCAGAGAAATAGCGGTGACTCGTGTGGCTTTCTTT. It translates to CASREIAVTRVAFF.

This clonotype was seen more than once but under ten times. The CDR3 spells CASSQVTSGWDIQYF. Written as DNA, the CDR3 is TGCGCCAGCAGCCAAGTGACTAGCGGGTGGGACATTCAGTACTTC. J is TRBJ2-4 and V is TRBV4-3; 10 bases align to TRBD2. The CDR3 spans 15 residues. The germline gives CDR1 LGHNA, CDR2 YSLEER. V lost 1 base to trimming and J lost 8 bases; unmatched junction nucleotides: 5.

This clonotype has ten or more counts. The chain links TRBV10-3 to TRBJ2-5; D is unclear. The CDR3 is made up of 11 amino acids. V lost 4 bases and J lost 4, with 4 bases in between. Per the germline V gene, CDR1 is ENHRY and CDR2 is SYGVKD. Here the CDR3 reads CAISAGETQYF. As DNA, the CDR3 is TGTGCCATCAGTGCTGGAGAGACCCAGTACTTC.

This clonotype was observed a few times. This chain uses TRBV20-1 with TRBJ2-3; 7 nucleotides align to TRBD2. Germline CDR1 is DFQATT and CDR2 is SNEGSKA (reference sequence). There are 15 residues in the CDR3. V lost 3 bases and J lost 6; bases outside the gene matches: 12. CDR3 coding DNA: TGCAGTGCTAGGAGGGGACTAATGCCCCCCGATACGCAGTATTTT. Translation: CSARRGLMPPDTQYF.